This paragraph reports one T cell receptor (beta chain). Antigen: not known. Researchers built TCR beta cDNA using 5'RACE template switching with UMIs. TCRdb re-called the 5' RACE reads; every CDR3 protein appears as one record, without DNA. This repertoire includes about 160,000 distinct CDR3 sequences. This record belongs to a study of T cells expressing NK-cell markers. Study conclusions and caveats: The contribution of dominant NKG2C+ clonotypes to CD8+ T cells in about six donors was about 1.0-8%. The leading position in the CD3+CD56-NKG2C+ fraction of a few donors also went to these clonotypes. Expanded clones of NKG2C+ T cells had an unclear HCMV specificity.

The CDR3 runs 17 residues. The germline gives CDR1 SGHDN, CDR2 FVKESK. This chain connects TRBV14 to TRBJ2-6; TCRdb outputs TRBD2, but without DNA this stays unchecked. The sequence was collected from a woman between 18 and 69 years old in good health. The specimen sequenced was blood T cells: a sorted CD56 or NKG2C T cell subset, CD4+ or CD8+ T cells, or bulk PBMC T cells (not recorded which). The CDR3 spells CASSQVGAPRGANVLTF.